This is a list of T cell receptor beta chains from one sample in a study of shared clonotypes between healthy human individuals. Produced via immunoSEQ multiplex PCR; TCRdb's table is partial and in-frame only. The sample consists of millions of clones, about 95% of them appearing once. The sequenced material came from naive CD4+ T cells sorted from blood. All receptors derive from a man younger than 35 in good health. CDR3s include the opening cysteine and the closing phenylalanine or tryptophan. Fields, in order: J gene, V gene, clone size, D gene, CDR3 DNA, CDR3 protein. D genes are given only for firm matches. The size entry is marked missing in some rows and otherwise reads once, few, many or a size class.

>TRBJ2-1|TRBV4-3|NA|TRBD2
TGCGCCAGCAGCCAAGATCGAACCGGGACTAGCTACAATGAGCAGTTCTTC
CASSQDRTGTSYNEQFF
>TRBJ2-2|TRBV9|NA|NA
TGTGCCAGCAGCCCGCGTAAGGGGGCGAACACCGGGGAGCTGTTTTTT
CASSPRKGANTGELFF
>TRBJ2-7|TRBV5-1|NA|TRBD1
TGCGCCAGCAGCCACCTAGGGGGCGAGAGCTACGAGCAGTACTTC
CASSHLGGESYEQYF
>TRBJ2-1|TRBV7-2|once|NA
TGTGCCAGCAGCTTAGCAGCGGTTAGCTCCTACAATGAGCAGTTCTTC
CASSLAAVSSYNEQFF
>TRBJ2-5|TRBV30|NA|NA
TGTGCCTGGAGTGGGGGCCTCTTTGAGACCCAGTACTTC
CAWSGGLFETQYF
>TRBJ1-6|TRBV6-5|once|NA
TGTGCCAGCAGAGTGACAGGTTCACCCCTCCACTTT
CASRVTGSPLHF
>TRBJ2-1|TRBV7-3|NA|TRBD1
TGTGCCAGCAGCCCTTTACAGGGGGGTGAGCAGTTCTTC
CASSPLQGGEQFF
>TRBJ2-5|TRBV7-2|NA|TRBD2
TGTGCCAGCAGCTTAGCCGGGACTAGGGGCCAAGAGGCCCAGTACTTC
CASSLAGTRGQEAQYF
>TRBJ1-2|TRBV28|once|TRBD1
TGTGCCAGCACCCCCCCGGGGACAGCAGCTAACTATGGCTACACCTTC
CASTPPGTAANYGYTF
>TRBJ2-3|TRBV5-4|NA|TRBD2
TGTGCCAGCAGCTTGGGGTCGGGAGGAACAGATACGCAGTATTTT
CASSLGSGGTDTQYF
>TRBJ2-5|TRBV6-1|NA|NA
TGTGCCAGCAGTGAAGTCGGGACAAGTCTAATCCCGTCTCGAGAGACCCAGTACTTC
CASSEVGTSLIPSRETQYF
>TRBJ1-1|TRBV2|NA|NA
TGTGCCAGCAGTGTGGGGCGGCACACTGAAGCTTTCTTT
CASSVGRHTEAFF
>TRBJ1-5|TRBV19|NA|TRBD1
TGTGCCAGTAGTATACAGGGGGTAGGCAATCAGCCCCAGCATTTT
CASSIQGVGNQPQHF
>TRBJ1-1|TRBV6-1|NA|TRBD1
TGTGCCAGCAGCAAAGGGGACAGGGCGAACACTGAAGCTTTCTTT
CASSKGDRANTEAFF
>TRBJ1-1|TRBV2|NA|TRBD1
TGTGCCAGCACGAACAGGGGGACTGAAGCTTTCTTT
CASTNRGTEAFF
>TRBJ2-2|TRBV5-4|NA|NA
TGTGCCAGCAGCTCGGTACAGGGCACCGGGGAGCTGTTTTTT
CASSSVQGTGELFF
>TRBJ2-5|TRBV5-1|NA|TRBD2
TGCGCCAGCAGCTTGGCTAGCGGGGGGCCGCCGCAAGAGACCCAGTACTTC
CASSLASGGPPQETQYF
>TRBJ2-7|TRBV5-6|NA|NA
TGTGCCAGCAGCTTATGGGACGGCGGCTCCTACGAGCAGTACTTC
CASSLWDGGSYEQYF
>TRBJ1-2|TRBV27|NA|NA
TGTGCCAGCAGTTTAAAAGCAGGGAACTATGGCTACACCTTC
CASSLKAGNYGYTF
>TRBJ2-4|TRBV4-1|NA|TRBD1
TGCGCCAGCAGCCAAGAGGGCGGGACAGGGGGTGACATTCAGTACTTC
CASSQEGGTGGDIQYF
>TRBJ2-5|TRBV7-2|NA|TRBD1
TGTGCCAGCAGCCTGGCCGGGACAGGGGTATTCGGGACCCAGTACTTC
CASSLAGTGVFGTQYF
>TRBJ2-3|TRBV19|NA|TRBD1
TGTGCCAGTAGTATCGGACAGGGGGTGACAGATACGCAGTATTTT
CASSIGQGVTDTQYF
>TRBJ2-5|TRBV19|NA|NA
TGTGCCAGTAGTATAGATCCGGTGGAGACCCAGTACTTC
CASSIDPVETQYF
>TRBJ1-3|TRBV19|NA|NA
TGTGCCAGTATACCGGGACACTCCTCTGGAAACACCATATATTTT
CASIPGHSSGNTIYF
>TRBJ1-1|TRBV25-1|NA|NA
TGTGCCAGCAGGGGACCGACCGAAGCTTTCTTT
CASRGPTEAFF
>TRBJ1-2|TRBV30|NA|NA
TGTGCCTGGAGTCCGTCGGGGGTAGGCTACACCTTC
CAWSPSGVGYTF
>TRBJ1-6|TRBV13|NA|NA
TGTGCCAGCAGCTTTCGGGGGAGAGGGAATAATTCACCCCTCCACTTT
CASSFRGRGNNSPLHF
>TRBJ1-4|TRBV5-1|NA|NA
TGCGCCAGCAGCGGGGGATCGGGTAATGAAAAACTGTTTTTT
CASSGGSGNEKLFF
>TRBJ1-1|TRBV27|NA|NA
TGTGCCAGCAGTTTAGATTGGTTCATGAACACTGAAGCTTTCTTT
CASSLDWFMNTEAFF
>TRBJ1-5|TRBV5-1|NA|NA
TGCGCCAGCAGCTTGGATGGGGACCCTAATCAGCCCCAGCATTTT
CASSLDGDPNQPQHF
>TRBJ1-4|TRBV6-1|NA|NA
TGTGCCAGCAGTGACAGGGGAGGCGGGATTGAAAAACTGTTTTTT
CASSDRGGGIEKLFF
>TRBJ2-7|TRBV9|NA|NA
TGTGCCAGCAGCCCTCTGGGGGCGGCTTACGAGCAGTACTTC
CASSPLGAAYEQYF
>TRBJ2-3|TRBV29-1|NA|TRBD1
TGCAGCGTTGAAGTCGCACAGGGGGTTTCACTGGGTACGCAGTATTTT
CSVEVAQGVSLGTQYF
>TRBJ1-2|TRBV5-4|NA|NA
TGTGCCAGCAGCGCGAGGTCTAACTATGGCTACACCTTC
CASSARSNYGYTF
>TRBJ2-7|TRBV6-6|once|NA
TGTGCCAGCAGTTACTCACCGGGGCTCTCCTACGAGCAGTACTTC
CASSYSPGLSYEQYF
>TRBJ1-5|TRBV6-5|NA|NA
TGTGCCAGCAGTTATTCGGAAGGCAATCAGCCCCAGCATTTT
CASSYSEGNQPQHF
>TRBJ2-5|TRBV7-2|many|NA
TGTGCCAGCAGCAGGGGCTCAGGGTTCCAAGAGACCCAGTACTTC
CASSRGSGFQETQYF
>TRBJ2-7|TRBV18|NA|TRBD1
TGTGCCAGCTCGGGACAGCCCTACGAGCAGTACTTC
CASSGQPYEQYF
>TRBJ2-3|TRBV6-6|NA|TRBD1
TGTGCCAGCAGGACCGGACAGGGGCTAGGAGATACGCAGTATTTT
CASRTGQGLGDTQYF
>TRBJ2-7|TRBV5-1|NA|TRBD1
TGCGCCAGCAGCCCAGGGACAGGGGGCCCCTACGAGCAGTACTTC
CASSPGTGGPYEQYF
>TRBJ2-7|TRBV2|NA|NA
TGTGCCAGCAGTGAAGCCCCGGGGTTGAAGCAGTACTTC
CASSEAPGLKQYF
>TRBJ2-7|TRBV27|once|TRBD2
TGTGCCAGCAGTTTTGACCTAGCGGGAGTAAGGGAGCAGTACTTC
CASSFDLAGVREQYF
>TRBJ2-7|TRBV10-3|NA|TRBD2
TGTGCCATCAGTGAGCAGGGCGGGAGCTTCTACGAGCAGTACTTC
CAISEQGGSFYEQYF
>TRBJ2-2|TRBV2|NA|NA
TGTGCCAGCATCTCCAAGGACGTTGGCGGGGAGCTGTTTTTT
CASISKDVGGELFF
>TRBJ2-7|TRBV30|NA|NA
TGTGCCTGGAGTTGGAGGATGCAGGGCAGGGGGGAACGGGAGCAGTACTTC
CAWSWRMQGRGEREQYF
>TRBJ2-7|TRBV5-8|NA|NA
TGTGCCAGCAGCTTTCGCGGGACCTACGAGCAGTACTTC
CASSFRGTYEQYF
>TRBJ2-5|TRBV7-6|NA|NA
TGTGCCAGCAGCTTGACGGTCCAAGAGACCCAGTACTTC
CASSLTVQETQYF
>TRBJ1-2|TRBV5-4|NA|TRBD1
TGTGCCAGCAGCCCGGGGGGACAGGGGAAAGTCTATGGCTACACCTTC
CASSPGGQGKVYGYTF
>TRBJ1-5|TRBV4-1|NA|TRBD1
TGCGCCAGCAGCCATTTCCTGGACAGGGGGTATCAGCCCCAGCATTTT
CASSHFLDRGYQPQHF
>TRBJ1-1|TRBV28|NA|TRBD1
TGTGCCGTGACAGGGAACTCTGGAGCTTTCTTT
CAVTGNSGAFF
>TRBJ2-1|TRBV5-4|NA|NA
TGTGCCAGCAGCTTGGGGGTTAGCGGAAACAATGAGCAGTTCTTC
CASSLGVSGNNEQFF
>TRBJ1-4|TRBV6-5|NA|NA
TGTGCCAGCAGTTACTTGGGCGCAACTAATGAAAAACTGTTTTTT
CASSYLGATNEKLFF
>TRBJ2-7|TRBV9|NA|NA
TGTGCCAGCAGTTCGGGGACCTACGAGCAGTACTTC
CASSSGTYEQYF
>TRBJ2-3|TRBV29-1|NA|TRBD1
TGCAGCGTTCCGGGACAGGGGTCTACAGATACGCAGTATTTT
CSVPGQGSTDTQYF